This record looks at one T cell receptor beta chain sequence and its context. The table lists this clonotype with many counts. The antigen it recognizes is unknown. No base quality values were provided; no much bigger clone lies one nucleotide off. TCR beta repertoires were profiled from peripheral blood of roughly twelve young patients with multiple sclerosis to demonstrate the VDJtools post-analysis software. Multiple sclerosis patients were children and adolescents aged 6 to 15 years. These data come from a study of post-analysis software for immune sequencing data (dated by TCRdb to between 2015 and 2016). Regarding the complete study: Disease courses on record covered relapsing-remitting, secondary progressive and progressive-relapsing multiple sclerosis, though some patients had no subtype annotation. The patient repertoires were set against about eleven previously published healthy control repertoires from donors whose ages ranged from roughly 6 to 26 years. A subset of samples was prepared in parallel using single-end sample barcoding, then pooled and co-amplified after Illumina adapter ligation.

The study at large found these results: The control group was slightly older than the multiple sclerosis patient group. Patients showed significantly higher frequencies than controls for several TRBV segments, among them TRBV5-6, TRBV5-1 and TRBV20-1. When samples were clustered directly using the F measure, samples prepared in the same batch co-clustered strongly, which prompted a batch-effect correction. Multiple sclerosis patients had significantly lower normalized Chao1 diversity than controls, a result that suggests substantial peripheral T-cell clonal expansion.

The library was built by means of PCR. The listed sequencing device is Illumina HiSeq 2500. To reduce PCR and sequencing biases, unique molecular identifiers were incorporated into the TCR beta cDNA libraries. About 500,000 cDNA molecules were obtained for every 1 to 10 million input T cells, so each molecule roughly corresponded to one T cell. The patient libraries were prepared and sequenced using the same protocol as the earlier healthy control dataset. Samples belonging to the same batch were prepared together, multiplexed and sequenced on a shared HiSeq lane. Under the source paper's analysis protocol: Raw barcoded reads were processed with MIGEC, discarding single-read molecular identifier groups before consensus assembly and CDR3 extraction. VDJtools was used for post-analysis of the clonotype tables, and diversity was normalized by down-sampling every dataset to the size of the smallest sample. To correct batch-related cross-sample contamination, repertoire overlap clustering matched CDR3 amino acid sequences but not nucleotide sequences. The public reads were reprocessed in TCRdb via fastp at Q25 and MiXCR, keeping in-frame beta chains. Rows merge per CDR3 protein into single entries with the most common DNA and genes. TCRdb's processing, not the study's, gives the V and J calls here. The sample data list more than 500,000 distinct CDR3 sequences, and around 34% of these were observed just once. Jointly, the top ten make up 4.5% to 7.5% of the sample.

The trim is 4 bases for V and 15 bases for J, with a gap of 23 bases between the germline ends. CDR1 and CDR2 were assigned from the germline V gene (reference sequence) as SGHNT and YYREEE. The CDR3, cysteine through phenylalanine, is 14 amino acids long. The kept DNA is CDR3 alone, 42 bases in frame from the first base. This chain joins TRBV5-4 to TRBJ2-1; the D region possibly corresponds to TRBD2 (5 bases align). Material for sequencing was blood. The TCR comes from a girl between 2 and 17 years old with multiple sclerosis. The sequenced DNA is TGTGCCAGCAGCACGCTCCTCAACGCTAGCCCTATGTTCTTC. It is translated as CASSTLLNASPMFF.